This T cell receptor beta chain was identified in a study of shared T cell receptors in the human thymus. This clone was observed a few times. Profiling relied on immunoSEQ multiplex PCR, and the TCRdb table lists in-frame clones only, not all of them. The repertoire holds some 700,000 clones, with roughly 88% as singletons. The sample also formed part of further work on human thymus T cells.

Material for sequencing was thymocytes. The sequence was collected from a boy in the first two years of life with a congenital heart defect.

CDR3 in DNA: TGCGCCAGCAGCCAAGGAGGGGGACTAGGGTTTTCCGGGGAGCTGTTTTTT. Translated, it gives CASSQGGGLGFSGELFF. This chain connects TRBV4-1 to TRBJ2-2; 8 bases align to TRBD2. Trimming at V came to 1 base and at J to 6 bases, leaving 10 bases not matched to a gene. Per germline, CDR1 MGHRA and CDR2 YSYEKL. The CDR3 covers 17 residues.